This record looks at one T cell receptor (beta chain) sequence and its context. Recruitment covered roughly 22 US areas and drew participants whose ages spanned about 18 to 89 years. Each participant's cohort was designated according to participant-reported clinical history. Recovery meant two consecutive negative NP/OP PCR tests, professional clearance, or resolved symptoms. The data derive from a study of blood T cell repertoires in COVID-19. The CDR3 totals 15 residues. V was shortened by 2 bases and J by 3 bases, with 14 bases between the two germline ends. Per the germline V gene, CDR1 is SGHTA and CDR2 is FQGNSA. TCRdb's copy holds only in-frame clones and misses some; the assay was immunoSEQ multiplex PCR. The sample lists roughly 200,000 clones; approximately 90% were seen once.

The sample comprised PBMCs or T cells enriched from blood (not recorded which). The chain joins TRBV7-2 to TRBJ2-7; D may be TRBD1 (6 bases). The sequence came from a young man who had recovered from COVID-19. The CDR3 is CASSLYPGTNYEQYF. Here the CDR3 DNA reads TGTGCCAGCAGCTTATACCCCGGGACAAACTACGAGCAGTACTTC.